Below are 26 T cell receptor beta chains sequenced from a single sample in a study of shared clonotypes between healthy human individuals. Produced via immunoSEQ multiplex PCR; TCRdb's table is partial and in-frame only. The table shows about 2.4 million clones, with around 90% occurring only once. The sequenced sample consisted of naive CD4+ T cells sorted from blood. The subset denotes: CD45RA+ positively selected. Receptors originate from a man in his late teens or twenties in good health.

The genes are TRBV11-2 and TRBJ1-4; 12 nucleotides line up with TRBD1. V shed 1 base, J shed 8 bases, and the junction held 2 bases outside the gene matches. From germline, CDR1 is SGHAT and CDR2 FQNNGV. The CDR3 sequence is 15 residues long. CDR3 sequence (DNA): TGTGCCAGCAGCTTAGGGGACAGGGGGCGGGAAAAACTGTTTTTT. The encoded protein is CASSLGDRGREKLFF.

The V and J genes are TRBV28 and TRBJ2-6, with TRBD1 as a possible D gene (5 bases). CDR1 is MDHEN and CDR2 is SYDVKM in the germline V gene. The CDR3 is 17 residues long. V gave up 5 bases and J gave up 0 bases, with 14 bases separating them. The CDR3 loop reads CASSPGHKSSGANVLTF. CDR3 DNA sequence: TGTGCCAGCAGTCCCGGACACAAGAGCTCTGGGGCCAACGTCCTGACTTTC.

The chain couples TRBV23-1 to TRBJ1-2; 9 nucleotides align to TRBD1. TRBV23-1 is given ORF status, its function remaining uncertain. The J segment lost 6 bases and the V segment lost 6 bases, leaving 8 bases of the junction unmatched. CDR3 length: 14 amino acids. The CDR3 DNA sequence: TGCGCCAGCAGCCGGGCGGGACAGGGTAATGGCTACACCTTC. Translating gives CASSRAGQGNGYTF.

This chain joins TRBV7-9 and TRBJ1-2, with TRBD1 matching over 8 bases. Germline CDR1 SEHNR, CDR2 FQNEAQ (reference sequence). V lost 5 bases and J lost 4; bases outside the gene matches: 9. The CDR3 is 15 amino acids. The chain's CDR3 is CASSLTGTGGYGYTF. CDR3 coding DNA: TGTGCCAGCAGCCTAACCGGGACAGGTGGCTATGGCTACACCTTC.

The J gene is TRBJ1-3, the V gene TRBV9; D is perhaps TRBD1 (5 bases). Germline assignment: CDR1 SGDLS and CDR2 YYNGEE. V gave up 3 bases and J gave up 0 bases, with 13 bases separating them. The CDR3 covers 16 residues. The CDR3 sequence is CASSALGVSSGNTIYF. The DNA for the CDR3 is TGTGCCAGCAGCGCCCTAGGGGTCAGCTCTGGAAACACCATATATTTT.

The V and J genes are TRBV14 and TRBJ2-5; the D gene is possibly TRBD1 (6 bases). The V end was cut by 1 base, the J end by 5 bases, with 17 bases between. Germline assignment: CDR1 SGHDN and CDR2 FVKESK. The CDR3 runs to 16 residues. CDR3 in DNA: TGTGCCAGCAGCCAAGGTACAATCGGCAGGGGTGAGACCCAGTACTTC. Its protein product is CASSQGTIGRGETQYF.

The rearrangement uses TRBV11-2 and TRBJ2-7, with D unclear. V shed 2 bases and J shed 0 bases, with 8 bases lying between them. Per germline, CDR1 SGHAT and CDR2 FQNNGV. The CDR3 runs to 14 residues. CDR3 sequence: CASSLLGSSYEQYF. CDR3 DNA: TGTGCCAGCAGCTTATTGGGGTCCTCCTACGAGCAGTACTTC.

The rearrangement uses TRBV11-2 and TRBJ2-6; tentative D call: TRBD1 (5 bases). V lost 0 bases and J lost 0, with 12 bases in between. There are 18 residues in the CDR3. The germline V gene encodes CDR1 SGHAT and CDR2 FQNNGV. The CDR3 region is CASSLEGQVDSGANVLTF. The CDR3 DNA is TGTGCCAGCAGCTTAGAGGGGCAGGTAGACTCTGGGGCCAACGTCCTGACTTTC.

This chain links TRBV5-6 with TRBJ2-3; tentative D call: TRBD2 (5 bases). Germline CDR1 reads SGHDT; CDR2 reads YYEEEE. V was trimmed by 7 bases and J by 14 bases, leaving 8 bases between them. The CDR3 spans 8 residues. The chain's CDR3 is CASVRGYF. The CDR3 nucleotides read TGTGCCAGCGTTCGGGGGTATTTT.

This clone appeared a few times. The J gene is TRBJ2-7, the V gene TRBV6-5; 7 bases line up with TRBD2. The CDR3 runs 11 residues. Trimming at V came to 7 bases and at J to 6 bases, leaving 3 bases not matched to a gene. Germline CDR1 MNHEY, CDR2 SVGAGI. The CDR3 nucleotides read TGTGCCAGCACTGGCGGGAGCGAGCAGTACTTC. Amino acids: CASTGGSEQYF.

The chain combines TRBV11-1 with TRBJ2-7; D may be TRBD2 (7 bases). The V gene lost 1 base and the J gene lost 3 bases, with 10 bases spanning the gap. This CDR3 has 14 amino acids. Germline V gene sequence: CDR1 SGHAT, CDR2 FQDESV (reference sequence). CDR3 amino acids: CASSLGGGVYEQYF. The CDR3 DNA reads TGTGCCAGCAGCTTAGGGGGGGGCGTCTACGAGCAGTACTTC.

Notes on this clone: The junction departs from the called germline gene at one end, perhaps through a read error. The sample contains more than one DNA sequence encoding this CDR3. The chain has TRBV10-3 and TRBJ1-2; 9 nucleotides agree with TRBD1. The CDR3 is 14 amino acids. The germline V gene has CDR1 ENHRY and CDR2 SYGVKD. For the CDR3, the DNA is TGTGCCATCAGCGGACAGGGGAGGAACTATGGCTACACTTTC. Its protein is CAISGQGRNYGYTF.

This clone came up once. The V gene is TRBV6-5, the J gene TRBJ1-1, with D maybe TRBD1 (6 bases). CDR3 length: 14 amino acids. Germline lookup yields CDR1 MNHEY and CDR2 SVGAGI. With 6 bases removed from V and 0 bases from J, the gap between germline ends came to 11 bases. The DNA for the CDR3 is TGTGCCAGCAGGGCCGGACAGTTGAACACTGAAGCTTTCTTT. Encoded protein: CASRAGQLNTEAFF.

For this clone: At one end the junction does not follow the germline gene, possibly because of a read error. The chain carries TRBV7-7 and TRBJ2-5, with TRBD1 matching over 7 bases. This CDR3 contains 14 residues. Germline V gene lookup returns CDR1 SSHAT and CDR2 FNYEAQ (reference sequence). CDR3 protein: CASSNGDSQETQYF. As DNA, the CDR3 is TGTGCTAGCAGCAATGGGGACAGTCAAGAGACCCAGTACTTC.

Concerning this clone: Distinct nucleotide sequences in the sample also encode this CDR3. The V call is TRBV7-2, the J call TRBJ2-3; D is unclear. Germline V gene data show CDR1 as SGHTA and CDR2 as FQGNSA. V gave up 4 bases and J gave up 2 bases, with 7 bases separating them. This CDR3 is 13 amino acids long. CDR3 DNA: TGTGCCAGCAGCTCCCCACTCACAGATACGCAGTATTTT. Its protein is CASSSPLTDTQYF.

The CDR3 nucleotides are TGCGCCAGCAGCGATGCGAACAGCCAAGCTCAGGCTTTCTTT. Amino acid sequence: CASSDANSQAQAFF. The J gene is TRBJ1-1, the V gene TRBV5-1, with no clear D. Germline CDR1 is SGHRS and CDR2 is YFSETQ. This CDR3 has 14 amino acids. The ends were cut back, 4 bases at V and 11 bases at J, with 21 bases in the middle.

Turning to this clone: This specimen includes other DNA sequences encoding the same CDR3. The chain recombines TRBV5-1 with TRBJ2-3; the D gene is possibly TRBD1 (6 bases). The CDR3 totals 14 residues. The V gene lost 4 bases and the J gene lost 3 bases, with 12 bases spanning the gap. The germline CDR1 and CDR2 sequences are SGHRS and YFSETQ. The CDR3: CASSTGKGTDTQYF. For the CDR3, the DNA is TGCGCCAGCAGCACAGGGAAAGGTACAGATACGCAGTATTTT.

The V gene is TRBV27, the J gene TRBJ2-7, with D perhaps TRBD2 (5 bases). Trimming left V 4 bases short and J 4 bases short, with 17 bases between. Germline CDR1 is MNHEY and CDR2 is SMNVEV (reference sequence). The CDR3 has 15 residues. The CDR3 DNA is TGTGCCAGCAGTTCCACCCTAGCCGCTGGTTACGAGCAGTACTTC. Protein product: CASSSTLAAGYEQYF.

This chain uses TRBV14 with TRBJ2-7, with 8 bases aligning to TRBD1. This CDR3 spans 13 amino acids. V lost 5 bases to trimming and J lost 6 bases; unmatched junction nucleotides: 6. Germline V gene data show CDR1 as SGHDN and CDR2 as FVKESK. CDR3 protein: CASSSQGVGEQYF. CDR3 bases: TGTGCCAGCAGCTCACAGGGGGTCGGCGAGCAGTACTTC. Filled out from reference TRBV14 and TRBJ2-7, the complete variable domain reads EAGVTQFPSHSVIEKGQTVTLRCDPISGHDNLYWYRRVMGKEIKFLLHFVKESKQDESGMPNNRFLAERTGGTYSTLKVQPAELEDSGVYFCASSSQGVGEQYFGPGTRLTVT.

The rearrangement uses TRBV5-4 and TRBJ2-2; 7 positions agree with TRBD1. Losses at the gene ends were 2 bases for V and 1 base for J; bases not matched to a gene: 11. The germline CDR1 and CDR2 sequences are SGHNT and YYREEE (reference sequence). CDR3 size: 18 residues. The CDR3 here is CASSFSLGQWMNTGELFF. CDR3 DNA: TGTGCCAGCAGCTTTTCGCTGGGACAGTGGATGAACACCGGGGAGCTGTTTTTT.

CDR3 protein: CASSSTSGGARATDTQYF. The CDR3 DNA is TGCGCCAGCAGCAGTACTAGCGGGGGGGCCAGGGCCACAGATACGCAGTATTTT. The chain employs TRBV4-1 and TRBJ2-3; 13 bases match TRBD2. Germline V CDR1 and CDR2: MGHRA, YSYEKL. V lost 5 bases, J lost 2 bases, and 10 bases stayed unmatched. There are 18 residues in the CDR3.

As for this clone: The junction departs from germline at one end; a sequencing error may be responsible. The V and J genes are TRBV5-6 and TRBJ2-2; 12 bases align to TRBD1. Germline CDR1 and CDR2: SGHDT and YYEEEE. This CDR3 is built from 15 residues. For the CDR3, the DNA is TGTGCCAGCAGCCTAACGGGACAGGGGGCCGGCGAGCTGTTTTTT. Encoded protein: CASSLTGQGAGELFF.

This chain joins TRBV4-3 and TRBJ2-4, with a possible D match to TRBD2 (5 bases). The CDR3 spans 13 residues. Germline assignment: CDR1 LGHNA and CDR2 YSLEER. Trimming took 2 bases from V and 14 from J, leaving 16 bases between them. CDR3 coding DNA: TGCGCCAGCAGCCAAATCCTAGCCGCCGAGAAGTACTTC. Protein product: CASSQILAAEKYF.

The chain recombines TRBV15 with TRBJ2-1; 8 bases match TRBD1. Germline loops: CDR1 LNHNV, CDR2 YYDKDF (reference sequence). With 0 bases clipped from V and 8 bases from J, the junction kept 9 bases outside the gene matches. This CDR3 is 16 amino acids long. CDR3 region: CATSRDRQGAIDEQFF. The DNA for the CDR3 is TGTGCCACCAGCAGAGATCGTCAGGGGGCTATAGATGAGCAGTTCTTC.

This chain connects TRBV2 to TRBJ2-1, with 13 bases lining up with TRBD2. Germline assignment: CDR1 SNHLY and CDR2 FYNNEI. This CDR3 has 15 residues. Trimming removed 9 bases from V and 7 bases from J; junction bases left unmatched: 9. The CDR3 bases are TGTGCCAGTACCTTATCGGGACTAGCGGGGAATGAGCAGTTCTTC. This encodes CASTLSGLAGNEQFF.

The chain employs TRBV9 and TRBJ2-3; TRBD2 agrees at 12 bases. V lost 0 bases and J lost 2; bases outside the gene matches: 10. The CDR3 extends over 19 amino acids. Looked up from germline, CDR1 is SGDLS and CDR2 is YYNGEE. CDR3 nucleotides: TGTGCCAGCAGCGTAGTTGGGCTAGCGGGGGGGCCCGACACAGATACGCAGTATTTT. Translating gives CASSVVGLAGGPDTDTQYF.